The next 14 T cell receptor beta chains were all read from a single sample in a study of shared clonotypes between healthy human individuals. Clones were sequenced by immunoSEQ multiplex PCR, and TCRdb holds only the in-frame ones, with some missing. The sample has about 480,000 clones; about three quarters are singletons. The sample taken for sequencing was PBMCs. These receptors were obtained from a woman between 35 and 50 years old in good health. Some clones in this sample may be carry-over from other donors' samples.

The chain is built from TRBV2 and TRBJ2-3; D unclear. CDR1 is SNHLY and CDR2 is FYNNEI in the germline V gene. The CDR3 runs 14 residues. V was clipped by 7 bases and J by 1 base, with 12 bases between them. The DNA for the CDR3 is TGTGCCAGCACCACCCCGTCCGGCACAGATACGCAGTATTTT. The encoded protein is CASTTPSGTDTQYF.

The chain recombines TRBV4-2 with TRBJ2-3, with a possible D match to TRBD2 (6 bases). This CDR3 spans 15 amino acids. CDR1 is LGHNA and CDR2 is YNFKEQ in the germline V gene. V was shortened by 0 bases and J by 4 bases, with 11 bases between the two germline ends. CDR3 bases: TGTGCCAGCAGCCAAGAAGGGACTCCGGCAGATACGCAGTATTTT. Protein: CASSQEGTPADTQYF.

V gene TRBV10-3 combines with J gene TRBJ1-2, with 10 positions matching TRBD1. CDR1 and CDR2 from the germline V gene are ENHRY and SYGVKD. The V gene end was trimmed by 10 bases and the J gene end by 3 bases; junction bases not matched to a gene: 11. The CDR3 totals 15 residues. The CDR3 nucleotides are TGTGCCAGCACGACAGGGGGCTCCTTACACTATGGCTACACCTTC. It codes for CASTTGGSLHYGYTF.

The V gene is TRBV30, the J gene TRBJ2-5; TRBD1 matches 9 bases. The CDR3 extends over 14 amino acids. V shed 2 bases and J 1 base; nucleotides not matched to a gene: 2. Germline CDR1 GTSNPN, CDR2 SVGIG (reference sequence). In nucleotides, the CDR3 is TGTGCCTGGAGTCCGGGACAGGGCCAAGAGACCCAGTACTTC. Translation gives CAWSPGQGQETQYF.

The genes are TRBV6-1 and TRBJ2-2, with 9 bases that match TRBD2. V gave up 0 bases and J gave up 1 base; unmatched junction bases: 12. Germline CDR1 and CDR2: MNHNS and SASEGT. The CDR3 is 20 residues long. The CDR3 loop reads CASSEAAGGPLVGNTGELFF. The CDR3 DNA sequence: TGTGCCAGCAGTGAAGCGGCGGGAGGGCCGCTTGTTGGGAACACCGGGGAGCTGTTTTTT.

This clone was recorded a few times. The V call is TRBV30, the J call TRBJ1-1; D gene uncertain. V dropped 5 bases and J dropped 4 bases, with 8 bases sitting between them. CDR3 length: 11 amino acids. In germline, CDR1 is GTSNPN, CDR2 SVGIG (reference sequence). The CDR3 nucleotides read TGTGCCTGGGGAACGAGCACTGAAGCTTTCTTT. Residues: CAWGTSTEAFF.

The chain is built from TRBV28 and TRBJ2-5; D may be TRBD1 (8 bases). This CDR3 contains 15 residues. Germline values: CDR1 MDHEN, CDR2 SYDVKM. Trimming cost V 3 bases and J 5 bases, with 16 bases left between them. DNA of the CDR3: TGTGCCAGCAGTTTTTTCGGACAGGGAGGGGAGACCCAGTACTTC. This translates into CASSFFGQGGETQYF. Using reference TRBV28 and TRBJ2-5 for the parts outside the CDR3, the full variable domain is DVKVTQSSRYLVKRTGEKVFLECVQDMDHENMFWYRQDPGLGLRLIYFSYDVKMKEKGDIPEGYSVSREKKERFSLILESASTNQTSMYLCASSFFGQGGETQYFGPGTRLLVL.

The chain uses TRBV2 and TRBJ1-4, with a weak D call TRBD1 (6 bases). The CDR3 is 14 amino acids. V lost 8 bases, J lost 4 bases, and 14 bases lay in between. Per germline, CDR1 SNHLY and CDR2 FYNNEI. CDR3: CASSRGVDNEKLFF. In DNA form, the CDR3 reads TGTGCCAGCTCGAGGGGGGTAGATAATGAAAAACTGTTTTTT.

The chain is built from TRBV5-1 and TRBJ2-7; weak D call: TRBD1 (6 bases). Germline values: CDR1 SGHRS, CDR2 YFSETQ. Trimming cost V 4 bases and J 3 bases, with 14 bases left between them. This CDR3 spans 14 amino acids. The DNA of the CDR3 is TGCGCCAGCAGCCAGGGGACCCGAAACTACGAGCAGTACTTC. The encoded protein is CASSQGTRNYEQYF.

This clone was seen just once. This chain joins TRBV7-3 and TRBJ1-3, with D unclear. The CDR3 length is 14 residues. V shed 2 bases and J shed 0 bases, with 5 bases lying between them. Germline V lookup: CDR1 SGHTA, CDR2 FQGTGA. The CDR3 nucleotides are TGTGCCAGCAGCTTATCCGTCTCTGGAAACACCATATATTTT. As protein: CASSLSVSGNTIYF.

The chain links TRBV29-1 to TRBJ2-1; TRBD1 matches 7 bases. The V gene's germline CDR1 is SQVTM and CDR2 ANQGSEA. This CDR3 has 14 amino acids. Losses at the gene ends were 8 bases for V and 5 bases for J; bases not matched to a gene: 12. In DNA, the CDR3 is TGCAGCCTTTACCCCGGGACAGCGAACAATGAGCAGTTCTTC. This encodes CSLYPGTANNEQFF.

The chain employs TRBV5-5 and TRBJ2-3; 7 positions match TRBD2. CDR1 is SGHKS and CDR2 is YYEKEE in the germline V gene (reference sequence). This CDR3 contains 17 residues. V shed 0 bases, J shed 4 bases, and the junction held 11 bases outside the gene matches. As DNA, the CDR3 is TGTGCCAGCAGCTTGGTCGGGAGGCTCAGTGGGGCAGATACGCAGTATTTT. Protein product: CASSLVGRLSGADTQYF.

The chain uses TRBV7-9 and TRBJ2-3; D unclear. V lost 2 bases and J 5 bases, leaving 11 bases between the germline ends. CDR1 is SEHNR and CDR2 is FQNEAQ in the germline V gene (reference sequence). The CDR3 contains 14 residues. The CDR3, as DNA: TGTGCCAGCAGCTTAATACCCTCTGGAGATACGCAGTATTTT. This gives the protein CASSLIPSGDTQYF.

The V call is TRBV30, the J call TRBJ1-2; the D is unclear. V was pared by 0 bases and J by 2 bases, with 13 bases between. This CDR3 has 15 residues. The germline CDR1 and CDR2 sequences are GTSNPN and SVGIG (reference sequence). CDR3 in amino acids: CAWSVGKGSNYGYTF. The CDR3 bases are TGTGCCTGGAGTGTGGGGAAAGGGTCGAACTATGGCTACACCTTC.